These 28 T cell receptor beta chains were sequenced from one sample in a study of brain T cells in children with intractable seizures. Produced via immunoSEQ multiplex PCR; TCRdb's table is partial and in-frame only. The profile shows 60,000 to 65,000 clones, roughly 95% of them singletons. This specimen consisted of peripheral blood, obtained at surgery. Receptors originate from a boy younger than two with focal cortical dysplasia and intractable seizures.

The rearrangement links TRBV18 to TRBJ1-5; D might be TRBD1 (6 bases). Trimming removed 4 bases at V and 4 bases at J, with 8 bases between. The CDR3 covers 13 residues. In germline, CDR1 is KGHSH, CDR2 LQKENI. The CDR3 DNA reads TGTGCCAGCTCACGGACAGAAAATCAGCCCCAGCATTTT. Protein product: CASSRTENQPQHF.

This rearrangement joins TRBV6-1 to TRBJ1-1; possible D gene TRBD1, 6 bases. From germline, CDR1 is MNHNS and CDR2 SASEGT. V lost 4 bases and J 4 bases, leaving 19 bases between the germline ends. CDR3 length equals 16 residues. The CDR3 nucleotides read TGTGCCAGCAGTGTCGGTTTCGGAAAGGGGGTCACTGAAGCTTTCTTT. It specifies CASSVGFGKGVTEAFF.

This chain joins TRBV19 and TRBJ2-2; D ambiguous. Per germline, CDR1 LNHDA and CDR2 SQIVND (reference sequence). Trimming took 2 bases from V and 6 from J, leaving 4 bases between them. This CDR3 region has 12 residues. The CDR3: CASSIPAGELFF. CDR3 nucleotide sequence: TGTGCCAGTAGTATACCGGCCGGGGAGCTGTTTTTT. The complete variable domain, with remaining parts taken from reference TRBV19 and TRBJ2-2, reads DGGITQSPKYLFRKEGQNVTLSCEQNLNHDAMYWYRQDPGQGLRLIYYSQIVNDFQKGDIAEGYSVSREKKESFPLTVTSAQKNPTAFYLCASSIPAGELFFGEGSRLTVL.

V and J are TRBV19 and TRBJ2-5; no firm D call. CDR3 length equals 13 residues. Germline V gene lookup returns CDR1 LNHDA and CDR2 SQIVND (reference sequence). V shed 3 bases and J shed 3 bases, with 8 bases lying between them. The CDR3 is CASSMNGEETQYF. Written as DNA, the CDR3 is TGTGCCAGTAGTATGAATGGGGAAGAGACCCAGTACTTC.

The DNA for the CDR3 is TGTGCCAGTAGTATCAGTCGGTTCTATGGCTACACCTTC. Its translation: CASSISRFYGYTF. The chain employs TRBV19 and TRBJ1-2; D gene uncertain. The CDR3 sequence is 13 residues long. V lost 3 bases to trimming and J lost 4 bases, with 9 bases between them. The germline V gene has CDR1 LNHDA and CDR2 SQIVND (reference sequence).

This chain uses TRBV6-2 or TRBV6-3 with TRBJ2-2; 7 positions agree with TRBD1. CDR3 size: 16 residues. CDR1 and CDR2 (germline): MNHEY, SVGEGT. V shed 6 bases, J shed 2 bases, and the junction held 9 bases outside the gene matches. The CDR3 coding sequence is TGTGCCAGCAGCCTACCGGGACAGTATAACACCGGGGAGCTGTTTTTT. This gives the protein CASSLPGQYNTGELFF.

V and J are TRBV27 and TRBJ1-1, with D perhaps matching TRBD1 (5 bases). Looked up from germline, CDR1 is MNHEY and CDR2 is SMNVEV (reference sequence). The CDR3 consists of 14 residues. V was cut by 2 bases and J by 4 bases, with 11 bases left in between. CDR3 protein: CASSLQGLSTEAFF. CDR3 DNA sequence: TGTGCCAGCAGTTTACAGGGACTGAGCACTGAAGCTTTCTTT.

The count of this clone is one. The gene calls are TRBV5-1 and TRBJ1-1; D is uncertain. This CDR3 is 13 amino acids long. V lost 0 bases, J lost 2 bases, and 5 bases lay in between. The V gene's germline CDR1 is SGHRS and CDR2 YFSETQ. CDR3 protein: CASSLAFNTEAFF. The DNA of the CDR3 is TGCGCCAGCAGCTTGGCCTTTAACACTGAAGCTTTCTTT.

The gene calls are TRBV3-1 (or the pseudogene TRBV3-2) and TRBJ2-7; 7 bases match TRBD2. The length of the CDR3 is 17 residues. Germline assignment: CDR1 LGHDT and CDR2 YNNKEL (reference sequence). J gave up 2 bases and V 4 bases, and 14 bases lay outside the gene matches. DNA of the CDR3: TGTGCCAGCAGCCCCCAAAGGTGGCCTAGCGGTACCTACGAGCAGTACTTC. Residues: CASSPQRWPSGTYEQYF.

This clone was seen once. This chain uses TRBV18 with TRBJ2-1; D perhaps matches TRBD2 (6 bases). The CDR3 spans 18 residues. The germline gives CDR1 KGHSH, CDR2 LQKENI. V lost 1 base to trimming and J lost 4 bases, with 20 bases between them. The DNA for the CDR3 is TGTGCCAGCTCACCACGCGGTATCAGCTCGGCGGGATACAATGAGCAGTTCTTC. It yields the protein CASSPRGISSAGYNEQFF. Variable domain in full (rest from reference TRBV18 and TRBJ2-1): NAGVMQNPRHLVRRRGQEARLRCSPMKGHSHVYWYRQLPEEGLKFMVYLQKENIIDESGMPKERFSAEFPKEGPSILRIQQVVRGDSAAYFCASSPRGISSAGYNEQFFGPGTRLTVL.

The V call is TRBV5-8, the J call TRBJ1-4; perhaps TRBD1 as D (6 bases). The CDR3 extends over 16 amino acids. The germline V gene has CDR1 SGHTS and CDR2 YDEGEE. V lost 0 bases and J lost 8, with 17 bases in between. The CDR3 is CASSLAYGGLREKLFF. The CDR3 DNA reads TGTGCCAGCAGCTTGGCCTATGGGGGGCTAAGGGAAAAACTGTTTTTT.

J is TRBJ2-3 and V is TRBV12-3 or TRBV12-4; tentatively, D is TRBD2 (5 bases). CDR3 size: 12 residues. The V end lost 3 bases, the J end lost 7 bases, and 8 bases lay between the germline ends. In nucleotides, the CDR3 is TGTGCCAGCAGTTTTCGGGGTAATACGCAGTATTTT. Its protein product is CASSFRGNTQYF.

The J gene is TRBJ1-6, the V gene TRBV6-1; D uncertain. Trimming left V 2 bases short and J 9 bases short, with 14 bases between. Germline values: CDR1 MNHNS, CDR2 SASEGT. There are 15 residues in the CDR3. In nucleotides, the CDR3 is TGTGCCAGCAGTGAATGGACCTTCTGGGGTTCACCCCTCCACTTT. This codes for CASSEWTFWGSPLHF.

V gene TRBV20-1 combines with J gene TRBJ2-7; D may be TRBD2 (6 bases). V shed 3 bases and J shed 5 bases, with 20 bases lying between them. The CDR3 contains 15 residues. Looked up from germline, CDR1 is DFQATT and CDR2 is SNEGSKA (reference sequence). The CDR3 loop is CSASKGLALIDEQYF. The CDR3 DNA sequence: TGCAGTGCTAGTAAGGGCCTAGCGCTTATCGACGAGCAGTACTTC.

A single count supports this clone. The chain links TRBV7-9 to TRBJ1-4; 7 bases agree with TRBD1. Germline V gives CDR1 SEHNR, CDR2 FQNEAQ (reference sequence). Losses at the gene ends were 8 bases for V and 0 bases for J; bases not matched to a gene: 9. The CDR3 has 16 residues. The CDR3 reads CASRQGEGSTNEKLFF. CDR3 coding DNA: TGTGCCAGCCGACAGGGCGAGGGTTCAACTAATGAAAAACTGTTTTTT.

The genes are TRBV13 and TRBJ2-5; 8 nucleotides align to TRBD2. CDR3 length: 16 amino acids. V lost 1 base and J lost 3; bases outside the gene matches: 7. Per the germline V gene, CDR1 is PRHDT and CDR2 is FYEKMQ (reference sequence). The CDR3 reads CASSLVGRGLEETQYF. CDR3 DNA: TGTGCCAGCAGCTTAGTTGGCCGGGGACTAGAAGAGACCCAGTACTTC.

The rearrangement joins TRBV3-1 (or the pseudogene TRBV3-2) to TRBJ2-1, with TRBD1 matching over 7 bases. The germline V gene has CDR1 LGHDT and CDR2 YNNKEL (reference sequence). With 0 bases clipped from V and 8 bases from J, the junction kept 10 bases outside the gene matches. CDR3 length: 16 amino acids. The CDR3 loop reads CASSQEDRQGIDEQFF. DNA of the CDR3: TGTGCCAGCAGCCAAGAAGATCGACAGGGTATCGATGAGCAGTTCTTC.

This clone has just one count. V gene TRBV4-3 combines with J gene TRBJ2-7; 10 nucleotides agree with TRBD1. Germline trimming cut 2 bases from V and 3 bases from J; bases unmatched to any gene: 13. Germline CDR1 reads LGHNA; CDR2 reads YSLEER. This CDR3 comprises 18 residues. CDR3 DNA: TGCGCCAGCAGCCAATGGGTCAGAGGGGGGGACAGGGGCTACGAGCAGTACTTC. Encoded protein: CASSQWVRGGDRGYEQYF.

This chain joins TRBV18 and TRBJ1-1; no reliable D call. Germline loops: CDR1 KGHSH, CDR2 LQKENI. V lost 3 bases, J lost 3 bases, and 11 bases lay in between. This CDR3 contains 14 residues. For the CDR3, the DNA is TGTGCCAGCTCACCCGCGTGGCGGGACACTGAAGCTTTCTTT. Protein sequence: CASSPAWRDTEAFF. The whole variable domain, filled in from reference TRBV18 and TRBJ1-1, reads NAGVMQNPRHLVRRRGQEARLRCSPMKGHSHVYWYRQLPEEGLKFMVYLQKENIIDESGMPKERFSAEFPKEGPSILRIQQVVRGDSAAYFCASSPAWRDTEAFFGQGTRLTVV.

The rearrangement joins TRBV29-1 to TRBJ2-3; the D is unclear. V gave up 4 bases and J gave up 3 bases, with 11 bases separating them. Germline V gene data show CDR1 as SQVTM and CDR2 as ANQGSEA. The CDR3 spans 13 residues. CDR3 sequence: CSVGRVGTDTQYF. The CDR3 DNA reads TGCAGCGTTGGACGGGTTGGGACAGATACGCAGTATTTT.

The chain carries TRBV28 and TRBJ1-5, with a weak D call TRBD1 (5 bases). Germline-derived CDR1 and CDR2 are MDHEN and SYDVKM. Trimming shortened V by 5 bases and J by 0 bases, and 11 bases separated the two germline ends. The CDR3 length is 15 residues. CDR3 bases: TGTGCCAGCAGTGCCTGGACAAATAGCAATCAGCCCCAGCATTTT. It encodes CASSAWTNSNQPQHF.

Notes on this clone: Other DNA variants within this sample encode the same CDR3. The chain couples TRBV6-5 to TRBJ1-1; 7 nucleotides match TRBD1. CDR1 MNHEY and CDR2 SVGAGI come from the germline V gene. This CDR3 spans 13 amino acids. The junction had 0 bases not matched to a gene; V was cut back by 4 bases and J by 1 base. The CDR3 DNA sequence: TGTGCCAGCAGTTGGACAGGGAACACTGAAGCTTTCTTT. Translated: CASSWTGNTEAFF.

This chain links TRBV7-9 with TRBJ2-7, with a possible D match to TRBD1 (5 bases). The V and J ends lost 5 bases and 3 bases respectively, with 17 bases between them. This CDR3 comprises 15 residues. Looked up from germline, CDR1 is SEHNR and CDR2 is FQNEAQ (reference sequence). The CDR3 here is CASSRPSRAGYEQYF. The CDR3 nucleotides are TGTGCCAGCAGCCGCCCTTCCAGGGCCGGCTACGAGCAGTACTTC.

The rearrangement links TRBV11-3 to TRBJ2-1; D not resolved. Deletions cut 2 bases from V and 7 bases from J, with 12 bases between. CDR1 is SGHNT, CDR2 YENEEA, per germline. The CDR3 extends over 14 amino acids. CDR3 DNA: TGTGCCAGCAGCTTAACCGCCCCTGGGAATGAGCAGTTCTTC. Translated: CASSLTAPGNEQFF.

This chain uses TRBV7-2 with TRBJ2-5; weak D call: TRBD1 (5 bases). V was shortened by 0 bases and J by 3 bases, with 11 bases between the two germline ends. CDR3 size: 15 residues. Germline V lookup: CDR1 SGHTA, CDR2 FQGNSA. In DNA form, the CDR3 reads TGTGCCAGCAGCTTAGCAGTAGGGGTGGAAGAGACCCAGTACTTC. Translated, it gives CASSLAVGVEETQYF.

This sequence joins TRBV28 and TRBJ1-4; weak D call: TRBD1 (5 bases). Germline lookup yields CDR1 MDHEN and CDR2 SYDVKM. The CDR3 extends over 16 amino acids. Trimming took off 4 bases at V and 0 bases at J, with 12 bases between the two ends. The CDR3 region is CASSSIPGPTNEKLFF. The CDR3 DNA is TGTGCCAGCAGTTCCATCCCGGGACCAACTAATGAAAAACTGTTTTTT.

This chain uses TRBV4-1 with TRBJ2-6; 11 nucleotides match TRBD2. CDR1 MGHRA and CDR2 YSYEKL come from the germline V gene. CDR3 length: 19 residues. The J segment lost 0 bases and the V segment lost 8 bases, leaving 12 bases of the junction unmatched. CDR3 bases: TGCGCCAGCGGAATCTTCGCTAGCGGGGGGTCCTCTGGGGCCAACGTCCTGACTTTC. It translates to CASGIFASGGSSGANVLTF.

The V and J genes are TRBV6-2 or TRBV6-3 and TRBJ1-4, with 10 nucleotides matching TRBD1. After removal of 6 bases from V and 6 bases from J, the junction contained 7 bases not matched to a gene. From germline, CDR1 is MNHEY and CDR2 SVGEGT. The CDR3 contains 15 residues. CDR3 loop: CASSPPGQGYEKLFF. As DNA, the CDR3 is TGTGCCAGCAGCCCCCCGGGACAGGGGTATGAAAAACTGTTTTTT.